This TCR beta chain was sequenced for a study of T cells in Graves' hyperthyroidism and ophthalmopathy. The table lists this clonotype with many counts. The CDR3 length is 15 residues. Germline V lookup: CDR1 KGHDR, CDR2 SFDVKD. With V trimmed by 3 bases and J by 6 bases, 8 bases remained unmatched. RNA transcripts were the template for amplifying TCR beta CDR3 regions. Researchers ran a first-round RT-PCR on the TCR CDR3 using the HTBI primer set. TCRdb analysed the multiplex PCR reads with MiXCR anew, one entry per CDR3 protein. The data contain 650,000 to 800,000 distinct CDR3 sequences, nearly 45% of them singletons.

The V gene is TRBV24-1, the J gene TRBJ2-7; 9 bases fit TRBD2. Sequencing used peripheral blood or thyroid tissue (not recorded which). This TCR derives from an adult man with Graves' disease, either hyperthyroidism or ophthalmopathy (not recorded which). CDR3 region: CATSDQSSGSSEQYF. Written as DNA, the CDR3 is TGTGCCACCAGTGATCAGAGTAGCGGGAGCAGCGAGCAGTACTTC.